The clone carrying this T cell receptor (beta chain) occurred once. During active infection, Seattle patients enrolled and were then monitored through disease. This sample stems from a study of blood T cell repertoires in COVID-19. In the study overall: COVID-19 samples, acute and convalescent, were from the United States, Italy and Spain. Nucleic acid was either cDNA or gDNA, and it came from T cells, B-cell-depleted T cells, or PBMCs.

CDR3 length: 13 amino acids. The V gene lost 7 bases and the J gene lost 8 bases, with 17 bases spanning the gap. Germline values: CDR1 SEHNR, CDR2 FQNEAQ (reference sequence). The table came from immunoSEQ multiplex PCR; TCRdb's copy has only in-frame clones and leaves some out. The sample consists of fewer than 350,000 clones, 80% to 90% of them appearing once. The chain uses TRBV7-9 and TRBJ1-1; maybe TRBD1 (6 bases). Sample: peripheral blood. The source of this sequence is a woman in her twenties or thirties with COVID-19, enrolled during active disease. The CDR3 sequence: CASTPRLDSEAFF. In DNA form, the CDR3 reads TGTGCCAGCACCCCTCGATTGGACAGCGAAGCTTTCTTT.